The next 13 T cell receptor beta chains were all read from a single sample in a study of CD8+CD57+ T cells in acquired aplastic anemia. Patients included in sequencing had previously demonstrated CD8+CD57+ cell expansion by flow cytometry. Genomic DNA acted as the template from which TCR beta VDJ combination and CDR3 sequence profiling were carried out. In TCRdb, the reads were re-called with MiXCR into one record per CDR3 protein. There are 310,000 or so distinct CDR3 sequences in the sample; approximately 60% occur only once, and 1% to 1.5% lies in the top ten. Sequencing was carried out using sorted CD4+, CD8+, or CD8+CD57+ T cells (not recorded which) from PBMCs. These receptors were obtained from a human donor with aplastic anemia.

This clonotype was counted ten times or more. This chain uses TRBV3-1 with TRBJ1-1; weak D call: TRBD1 (5 bases). The germline V gene encodes CDR1 LGHDT and CDR2 YNNKEL (reference sequence). Trimming cost V 1 base and J 11 bases, with 11 bases left between them. The CDR3 is made up of 12 amino acids. The CDR3: CASSQVSTEAFF. CDR3 sequence (DNA): TGTGCCAGCAGCCAAGTCTCGACAGAGGCTTTCTTT.

Comments on this clonotype: One junction end disagrees with the germline gene, perhaps due to a read error. This chain uses TRBV10-2 with TRBJ2-7, with D tentatively TRBD1 or TRBD2 (6 bases each). This CDR3 comprises 15 residues. Per the germline V gene, CDR1 is WSHSY and CDR2 is SAAADI. The CDR3 loop is CATSSNGGGWYEQYF. CDR3 DNA sequence: TGTGCCACCTCTTCAAACGGGGGCGGTTGGTACGAGCAGTACTTC.

This clonotype has a single count. This chain connects TRBV7-6 to TRBJ2-7; D may be TRBD1 (5 bases). Per the germline V gene, CDR1 is SGHVS and CDR2 is FNYEAQ. CDR3 size: 14 residues. The V end lost 5 bases, the J end lost 4 bases, and 15 bases lay between the germline ends. CDR3 sequence: CASSLNRQLYEQYF. The DNA for the CDR3 is TGTGCCAGCAGCCTGAATCGACAGTTATACGAGCAGTACTTC.

This clonotype has more than one count but fewer than ten. V usage is TRBV20-1 and J usage is TRBJ2-2, with 10 bases fitting TRBD1. J was trimmed by 6 bases and V by 3 bases; bases with no gene match: 7. The CDR3 sequence is 15 residues long. Germline CDR1 is DFQATT and CDR2 is SNEGSKA (reference sequence). In nucleotides, the CDR3 is TGCAGTGCTAGCTCCGGGACAGGGGAGGCCGGGGAGCTGTTTTTT. The encoded protein is CSASSGTGEAGELFF.

This clonotype was found a few times. The rearrangement joins TRBV20-1 to TRBJ2-7; D is perhaps TRBD1 (6 bases). Trimming left V 4 bases short and J 3 bases short, with 13 bases between. The CDR3 is 13 residues long. Per the germline V gene, CDR1 is DFQATT and CDR2 is SNEGSKA (reference sequence). The CDR3 DNA is TGCAGTGCTAAAACCGGGACACACTACGAGCAGTACTTC. As protein: CSAKTGTHYEQYF.

The genes are TRBV2 and TRBJ1-5, with unresolved D. CDR3 length equals 8 residues. From germline, CDR1 is SNHLY and CDR2 FYNNEI. The V end lost 3 bases, the J end lost 12 bases, and 0 bases lay between the germline ends. CDR3 DNA sequence: TGTGCCAGCAGTGACCAGCATTTT. Translation gives CASSDQHF. Complete variable domain (other parts from reference TRBV2 and TRBJ1-5): EPEVTQTPSHQVTQMGQEVILRCVPISNHLYFYWYRQILGQKVEFLVSFYNNEISEKSEIFDDQFSVERPDGSNFTLKIRSTKLEDSAMYFCASSDQHFGDGTRLSIL.

Ten or more counts support this clonotype. The V call is TRBV12-3 or TRBV12-4, the J call TRBJ1-1, with TRBD1 matching 9 bases. With V trimmed by 7 bases and J by 5 bases, 11 bases remained unmatched. The CDR3 contains 15 residues. Written as DNA, the CDR3 is TGTGCCAGCACCGAAGCACAGGGGGCGTGGACTGAAGCTTTCTTT. Amino acids: CASTEAQGAWTEAFF.

The chain joins TRBV15 to TRBJ2-7; D is undetermined. This CDR3 has 14 residues. V shed 3 bases and J shed 4 bases, with 13 bases lying between them. Germline CDR1 reads LNHNV; CDR2 reads YYDKDF (reference sequence). The CDR3 spells CATSRAQKSYEQYF. CDR3 coding DNA: TGTGCCACCAGCAGGGCCCAGAAGAGTTACGAGCAGTACTTC.

This clonotype was seen more than once but under ten times. The chain recombines TRBV7-2 with TRBJ2-7; 8 bases fit TRBD2. The CDR3 has 15 residues. Losses at the gene ends were 4 bases for V and 2 bases for J; bases not matched to a gene: 7. Per the germline V gene, CDR1 is SGHTA and CDR2 is FQGNSA. The CDR3 spells CASSSSAGGTYEQYF. In DNA form, the CDR3 reads TGTGCCAGCAGCTCATCGGCGGGAGGCACCTACGAGCAGTACTTC.

Points on this clonotype: No conserved phenylalanine or tryptophan is present at the end of the CDR3, so a read error is the likely explanation. It is unclear where the CDR3 begins or ends on the DNA, so no DNA is shown, and the CDR3 is as TCRdb lists it. The chain has TRBV6-1 and TRBJ1-6; the table names TRBD1, a call not compared with the DNA. The CDR3 numbers 8 amino acids, ends counted. The germline CDR1 and CDR2 sequences are MNHNS and SASEGT. CDR3 amino acids: CASSNSGT.

The genes are TRBV27 and TRBJ1-1; D gene uncertain. The CDR3 consists of 12 residues. In germline, CDR1 is MNHEY, CDR2 SMNVEV (reference sequence). The V and J ends lost 6 bases and 6 bases respectively, with 11 bases between them. CDR3 sequence: CASRIGEAEAFF. CDR3 sequence (DNA): TGTGCCAGCAGGATAGGTGAGGCTGAAGCTTTCTTT.

This clonotype has a count of ten or more. The gene calls are TRBV2 and TRBJ1-6; no clear D. Trimming pared 5 bases from V and 4 bases from J, leaving 12 bases between. Germline V gene data show CDR1 as SNHLY and CDR2 as FYNNEI. The CDR3 spans 15 residues. CDR3 coding DNA: TGTGCCAGCAGTAACAGTGGAGATTATAATTCACCCCTCCACTTT. Its protein is CASSNSGDYNSPLHF.

V and J are TRBV7-8 and TRBJ1-1; no clear D gene. From germline, CDR1 is SGHVS and CDR2 FQNEAQ. V was pared by 5 bases and J by 0 bases, with 10 bases between. The CDR3 runs to 14 residues. The chain's CDR3 is CASSHDVMNTEAFF. Here the CDR3 DNA reads TGTGCCAGCAGCCACGACGTTATGAACACTGAAGCTTTCTTT.